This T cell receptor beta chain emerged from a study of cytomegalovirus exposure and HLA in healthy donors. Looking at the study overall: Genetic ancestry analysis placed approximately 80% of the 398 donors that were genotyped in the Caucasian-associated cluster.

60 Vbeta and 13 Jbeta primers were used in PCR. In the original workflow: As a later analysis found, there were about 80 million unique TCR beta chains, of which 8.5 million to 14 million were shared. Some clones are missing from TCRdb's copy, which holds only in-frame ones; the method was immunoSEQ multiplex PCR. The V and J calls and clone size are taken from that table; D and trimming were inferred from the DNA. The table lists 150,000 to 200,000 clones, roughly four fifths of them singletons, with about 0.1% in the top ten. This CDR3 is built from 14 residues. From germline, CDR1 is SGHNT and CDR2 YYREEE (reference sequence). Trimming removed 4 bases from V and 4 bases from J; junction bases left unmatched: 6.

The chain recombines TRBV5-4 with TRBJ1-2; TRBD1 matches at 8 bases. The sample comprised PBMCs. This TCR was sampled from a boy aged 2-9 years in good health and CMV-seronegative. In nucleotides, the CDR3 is TGTGCCAGCAGCCCCGGACAGGGTATCTATGGCTACACCTTC. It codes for CASSPGQGIYGYTF.